This T cell receptor beta chain was profiled in a study of beta chain features in type 1 diabetes. Study-level background: The examined sorted cells totaled 85 million to 120 million across samples.

Expressed TCRB transcripts were sequenced because the entire RNA isolate underwent reverse transcription. Only in-frame clones appear in the TCRdb table, and some are missing; sequencing was by immunoSEQ multiplex PCR. The table has 20,000 to 25,000 clones, 50% to 60% seen once; the top ten hold 0.3% to 0.4%. V was shortened by 4 bases and J by 3 bases, with 9 bases between the two germline ends. This CDR3 is 13 amino acids long. Germline lookup yields CDR1 LGHNA and CDR2 YNFKEQ. Comment on this clone: Its antigen is not identified.

Overall study results and limits: Moderate but significant shortening of TCRB CDR3s was recorded in all four CD4+ subsets from Type 1 diabetes patients.

The sequence derives from a man younger than 35 with type 1 diabetes. Sequenced: stem cell memory CD4+ T cells from blood. This chain uses TRBV4-2 with TRBJ1-2, with D tentatively TRBD1 (6 bases). This CDR3 is CASSRDIHYGYTF. The DNA of the CDR3 is TGTGCCAGCAGCCGGGACATCCACTATGGCTACACCTTC.